This T cell receptor beta chain derives from a study of cytomegalovirus exposure and HLA in healthy donors. 13 Jbeta primers and 60 Vbeta primers were used for the PCR. Sequencing was performed with immunoSEQ multiplex PCR; in TCRdb, only in-frame clones are kept and a portion is missing. The sample carries about 140,000 clones, around 80% recorded once. The study, taken as a whole, reports: Within a later analysis, the majority of CMV-associated TCR beta chains appeared HLA-restricted.

V lost 0 bases, J lost 7 bases, and 10 bases lay in between. Germline V gene lookup returns CDR1 MNHNS and CDR2 SASEGT. This CDR3 region has 14 residues. In the case of this clone: Its antigen remains unknown.

This TCR derives from a male donor in good health and CMV-seronegative. Sequencing was carried out using PBMCs. This chain connects TRBV6-1 to TRBJ1-5, with D perhaps matching TRBD1 (6 bases). For the CDR3, the DNA is TGTGCCAGCAGTGAAGCTGGGGGGGGCCAGCCCCAGCATTTT. This codes for CASSEAGGGQPQHF.